One and the same sample provided the 5 T cell receptor beta chains below, sequenced in a study of blood T cells in healthy people across ages. With a J-beta primer mix and a sample-barcoded 5' primer, a second PCR ran about 6 to 11 cycles. TCRdb fed the 5' RACE reads into MiXCR, producing one record per CDR3 protein. The table includes fewer than 2,000,000 distinct CDR3 sequences, about two fifths detected once. The specimen was blood. The receptor set was obtained from a human donor in good health.

The J gene is TRBJ2-7, the V gene TRBV12-3 or TRBV12-4, with D possibly being TRBD1 (6 bases). Trimming cost V 9 bases and J 2 bases, with 20 bases left between them. The CDR3 is 15 amino acids. The CDR3 protein is CASQAEGGGTYEQYF. As DNA, the CDR3 is TGTGCCAGTCAGGCAGAGGGTGGGGGCACCTACGAGCAGTACTTC.

This clonotype has more than one count but fewer than ten. V usage is TRBV4-2 and J usage is TRBJ1-2; no reliable D call. CDR3 size: 14 residues. Trimming removed 0 bases from V and 7 bases from J, with 12 bases in between. The germline V gene encodes CDR1 LGHNA and CDR2 YNFKEQ. Here the CDR3 DNA reads TGTGCCAGCAGCCAAGATCTCTCCCCGGTTGGCTACACCTTC. It specifies CASSQDLSPVGYTF.

This chain links TRBV6-6 with TRBJ1-1; 10 bases fit TRBD1. The V gene end was trimmed by 2 bases and the J gene end by 5 bases; junction bases not matched to a gene: 5. CDR3 length equals 15 residues. The germline gives CDR1 MNHNY, CDR2 SVGAGI (reference sequence). In nucleotides, the CDR3 is TGTGCCAGCAGTTACCGGGACAGGGGAAAGACTGAAGCTTTCTTT. This encodes CASSYRDRGKTEAFF.

The rearrangement joins TRBV10-3 to TRBJ2-3; 9 bases agree with TRBD1. The trim removed 1 base at V and 5 bases at J, leaving 4 bases unmatched. This CDR3 spans 15 amino acids. Germline V gene lookup returns CDR1 ENHRY and CDR2 SYGVKD. The CDR3 region has the DNA TGTGCCATCAGTGAGTGGGACAGGGACGGAGATACGCAGTATTTT. Translating gives CAISEWDRDGDTQYF.

The rearrangement uses TRBV20-1 and TRBJ1-2; no clear D gene. Trimming cost V 2 bases and J 2 bases, with 3 bases left between them. The CDR3 is 11 amino acids. CDR1 and CDR2 from the germline V gene are DFQATT and SNEGSKA (reference sequence). The CDR3 sequence: CSARHNYGYTF. The CDR3 DNA reads as TGCAGTGCTAGACACAACTATGGCTACACCTTC.